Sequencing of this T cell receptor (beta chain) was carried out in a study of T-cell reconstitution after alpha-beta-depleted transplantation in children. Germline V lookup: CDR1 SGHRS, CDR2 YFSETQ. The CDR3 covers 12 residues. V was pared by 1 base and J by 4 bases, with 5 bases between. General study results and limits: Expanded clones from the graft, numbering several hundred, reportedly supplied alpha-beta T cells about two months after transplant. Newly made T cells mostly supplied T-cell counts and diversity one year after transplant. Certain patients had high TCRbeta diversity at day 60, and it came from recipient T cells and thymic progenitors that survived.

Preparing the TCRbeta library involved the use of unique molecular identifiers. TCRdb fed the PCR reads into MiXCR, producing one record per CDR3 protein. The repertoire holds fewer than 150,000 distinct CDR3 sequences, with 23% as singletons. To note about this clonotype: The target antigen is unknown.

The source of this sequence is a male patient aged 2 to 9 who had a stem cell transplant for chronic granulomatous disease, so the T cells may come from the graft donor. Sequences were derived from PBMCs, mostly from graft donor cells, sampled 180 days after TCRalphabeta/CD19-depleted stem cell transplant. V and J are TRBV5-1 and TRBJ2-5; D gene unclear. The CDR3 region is CASSLPGETQYF. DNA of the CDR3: TGCGCCAGCAGCTTGCCGGGAGAGACCCAGTACTTC.